The 25 T cell receptor beta chains in this list originate from one sample, sequenced in a study of human T cells and chemical hapten exposure. The time point denotes: patch test 1, 2 weeks after DPC sensitization. Treatment given: therapeutic diphenylcyclopropenone sensitization with weekly scalp DPC. MiXCR, run by TCRdb on the RACE reads, gives a single entry per CDR3 protein. Of 150,000 to 200,000 distinct CDR3 sequences listed, about a fifth were seen once; the top ten hold about 6.7%. The specimen was whole blood, collected in connection with sensitization to the hapten diphenylcyclopropenone (DPC). These receptors all stem from a woman aged 45-59 years with alopecia areata. Some clones in this sample may be carry-over from other donors' samples.

The chain has TRBV19 and TRBJ2-2; 7 bases align to TRBD1. This CDR3 region has 15 residues. Trimming cost V 6 bases and J 3 bases; bases outside gene matches: 7. Germline V gene data show CDR1 as LNHDA and CDR2 as SQIVND (reference sequence). Written as DNA, the CDR3 is TGTGCCAGTAGAAGACCGGGACAGCACACCGGGGAGCTGTTTTTT. This translates into CASRRPGQHTGELFF.

This clonotype was detected only a few times. The chain recombines TRBV20-1 with TRBJ2-1; possibly TRBD2 for D (6 bases). CDR3 size: 13 residues. Trimming removed 3 bases at V and 9 bases at J, with 15 bases between. Germline V gene lookup returns CDR1 DFQATT and CDR2 SNEGSKA (reference sequence). The CDR3: CSARDRLDGEQFF. In DNA form, the CDR3 reads TGCAGTGCTAGGGACCGACTAGACGGTGAGCAGTTCTTC.

The CDR3, as DNA: TGCAGTGCCGGTCCACCTTACCCTAGTGACTCACCCCTCCACTTT. It translates to CSAGPPYPSDSPLHF. The chain couples TRBV20-1 to TRBJ1-6; D gene uncertain. CDR3 length: 15 residues. In germline, CDR1 is DFQATT, CDR2 SNEGSKA (reference sequence). Trimming removed 6 bases at V and 10 bases at J, with 22 bases between.

The V call is TRBV20-1, the J call TRBJ2-4, with TRBD2 matching over 7 bases. J was trimmed by 8 bases and V by 1 base; bases with no gene match: 8. CDR3 length equals 14 residues. Germline V lookup: CDR1 DFQATT, CDR2 SNEGSKA (reference sequence). CDR3 sequence (DNA): TGCAGTGCTAGAGCGGGGGGTCTTGGGGACATTCAGTACTTC. Its translation is CSARAGGLGDIQYF.

The CDR3 spells CAGKDVNEQFF. The CDR3 DNA follows: TGTGCCGGTAAGGACGTCAATGAGCAGTTCTTC. The chain combines TRBV18 with TRBJ2-1; no firm D call. The CDR3 contains 11 residues. V lost 11 bases and J lost 6, with 11 bases in between. Germline V gives CDR1 KGHSH, CDR2 LQKENI.

This clonotype has a handful of counts. The chain uses TRBV24-1 and TRBJ2-3; D is ambiguous. Germline loops: CDR1 KGHDR, CDR2 SFDVKD. Deletions cut 0 bases from V and 6 bases from J, with 3 bases between. The CDR3 has 12 amino acids. The CDR3 DNA reads as TGTGCCACCAGTGATTTGGCCGATACGCAGTATTTT. Its protein product is CATSDLADTQYF.

This sequence joins TRBV29-1 and TRBJ1-4; D not resolved. Germline V gene lookup returns CDR1 SQVTM and CDR2 ANQGSEA. V shed 4 bases and J shed 8 bases, with 11 bases lying between them. The CDR3 is 12 amino acids. CDR3 bases: TGCAGCGTTGGTAGGGCGGGGGAAAAACTGTTTTTT. This sequence encodes CSVGRAGEKLFF. Full variable domain (outside the CDR3, taken from reference TRBV29-1 and TRBJ1-4): SAVISQKPSRDICQRGTSLTIQCQVDSQVTMMFWYRQQPGQSLTLIATANQGSEATYESGFVIDKFPISRPNLTFSTLTVSNMSPEDSSIYLCSVGRAGEKLFFGSGTQLSVL.

The rearrangement joins TRBV6-1 to TRBJ2-7; TRBD2 is a possible D gene (6 bases). With 4 bases removed from V and 2 bases from J, the gap between germline ends came to 12 bases. CDR1 and CDR2 from the germline V gene are MNHNS and SASEGT. The length of the CDR3 is 14 residues. The CDR3 sequence is CASSGGGKPYEQYF. The CDR3, as DNA: TGTGCCAGCAGTGGAGGAGGGAAACCCTACGAGCAGTACTTC.

The chain links TRBV6-5 to TRBJ1-2, with 8 bases identical to TRBD1. After removal of 5 bases from V and 8 bases from J, the junction contained 7 bases not matched to a gene. In germline, CDR1 is MNHEY, CDR2 SVGAGI. This CDR3 has 13 residues. CDR3 residues: CASSPHRGGGYTF. CDR3 sequence (DNA): TGTGCCAGCAGTCCCCACAGGGGGGGGGGCTACACCTTC.

The V gene is TRBV6-1, the J gene TRBJ2-3; perhaps TRBD2 as D (5 bases). CDR1 and CDR2 (germline): MNHNS, SASEGT. The CDR3 has 15 amino acids. The V gene lost 0 bases and the J gene lost 6 bases, with 13 bases spanning the gap. CDR3 sequence reads: CASSEAGAPWDTQYF. The DNA for the CDR3 is TGTGCCAGCAGTGAAGCGGGAGCCCCGTGGGATACGCAGTATTTT.

In this sample, this clonotype turned up a few times. V gene TRBV12-3 or TRBV12-4 combines with J gene TRBJ2-5, with D unclear. Trimming stripped 2 bases from V and 5 bases from J, with 9 bases between. CDR3 length: 13 amino acids. This CDR3 reads CASSLLRVETQYF. CDR3 DNA: TGTGCCAGCAGTTTATTGCGAGTGGAGACCCAGTACTTC.

This clonotype turned up a few times. The chain combines TRBV29-1 with TRBJ1-4; tentatively, D is TRBD1 (5 bases). The germline V gene has CDR1 SQVTM and CDR2 ANQGSEA. The CDR3 contains 14 residues. Trimming pared 2 bases from V and 5 bases from J, leaving 12 bases between. The CDR3 region has the DNA TGCAGCGTTGAACTCACAGGACAAAATGAAAAACTGTTTTTT. Residues: CSVELTGQNEKLFF.

This chain connects TRBV6-2 or TRBV6-3 to TRBJ2-5; D tentatively reads TRBD1 or TRBD2 (5 bases each). This CDR3 is built from 14 residues. CDR1 is MNHEY and CDR2 is SVGEGT in the germline V gene. V lost 5 bases and J lost 4, with 14 bases in between. The CDR3: CASSAGTARETQYF. In DNA, the CDR3 is TGTGCCAGCAGTGCCGGGACCGCAAGAGAGACCCAGTACTTC.

The rearrangement uses TRBV28 and TRBJ1-2, with D unclear. V lost 2 bases to trimming and J lost 3 bases, with 10 bases between them. In germline, CDR1 is MDHEN, CDR2 SYDVKM. This CDR3 has 14 residues. The CDR3 coding sequence is TGTGCCAGCAGTTTAATAAGGTTCCACTATGGCTACACCTTC. Protein product: CASSLIRFHYGYTF.

This clonotype was seen only a few times. The gene calls are TRBV12-3 or TRBV12-4 and TRBJ1-1; the D is unclear. This CDR3 is built from 15 residues. The V and J ends lost 0 bases and 1 base respectively, with 9 bases between them. CDR3 coding DNA: TGTGCCAGCAGTTTAGCGCAGCGGGGGAACACTGAAGCTTTCTTT. Protein product: CASSLAQRGNTEAFF.

The chain combines TRBV9 with TRBJ2-2, with 10 nucleotides matching TRBD2. V gave up 1 base and J gave up 4 bases; unmatched junction bases: 4. Looked up from germline, CDR1 is SGDLS and CDR2 is YYNGEE. There are 16 residues in the CDR3. CDR3 nucleotide sequence: TGTGCCAGCAGCGTATCCCTAGCGGGAGCCACCGGGGAGCTGTTTTTT. Residues: CASSVSLAGATGELFF.

The genes are TRBV29-1 and TRBJ1-3, with D possibly matching TRBD1 (5 bases). CDR1 is SQVTM and CDR2 is ANQGSEA in the germline V gene. Trimming cost V 4 bases and J 4 bases, with 11 bases left between them. This CDR3 comprises 13 residues. This chain's CDR3 is CSVGDQRGNTIYF. CDR3 coding DNA: TGCAGCGTTGGGGACCAGAGAGGAAACACCATATATTTT.

The genes are TRBV6-1 and TRBJ2-2; D possibly uses TRBD1 or TRBD2 (5 bases each). Germline CDR1 reads MNHNS; CDR2 reads SASEGT. The CDR3 has 15 amino acids. V shed 4 bases and J shed 4 bases, with 13 bases lying between them. CDR3 region: CASSAGTLSTGELFF. The DNA of the CDR3 is TGTGCCAGCAGTGCCGGGACCCTGAGCACCGGGGAGCTGTTTTTT.

This clonotype was recorded a few times. One end of the junction fails to match germline, which may point to a read error. The genes are TRBV6-1 and TRBJ2-7; TRBD1 matches 10 bases. The germline gives CDR1 MNHNS, CDR2 SASEGT. The CDR3 is 15 residues long. In DNA, the CDR3 is TGTGCCAGCAGTAAAGCAGGGACAGGGGACCACGAGCAGTACTTC. This codes for CASSKAGTGDHEQYF.

This chain links TRBV12-3 or TRBV12-4 with TRBJ1-5; D unclear. The CDR3 covers 14 residues. The V end lost 6 bases, the J end lost 2 bases, and 11 bases lay between the germline ends. CDR3 residues: CASSRVRGNQPQHF. CDR3 nucleotides: TGTGCCAGCAGCCGTGTGCGTGGCAATCAGCCCCAGCATTTT.

The chain has TRBV20-1 and TRBJ2-1; 7 bases map to TRBD2. Looked up from germline, CDR1 is DFQATT and CDR2 is SNEGSKA (reference sequence). With V trimmed by 6 bases and J by 3 bases, 2 bases remained unmatched. There are 12 residues in the CDR3. CDR3 nucleotide sequence: TGCAGTGCCCCGGGGGGCTACAATGAGCAGTTCTTC. It encodes CSAPGGYNEQFF.

The CDR3 DNA reads as TGTGCCAGCAGCTTCGAGGGGACCCAGTACTTC. This encodes CASSFEGTQYF. The chain has TRBV11-2 and TRBJ2-5; D might be TRBD2 (5 bases). The ends were cut back, 3 bases at V and 7 bases at J, with 6 bases in the middle. This CDR3 contains 11 residues. Germline CDR1 is SGHAT and CDR2 is FQNNGV.

CDR3: CASSPRDRVFSEQYF. Written as DNA, the CDR3 is TGTGCCAGCAGCCCACGGGACAGGGTTTTCTCCGAGCAGTACTTC. The rearrangement links TRBV7-8 to TRBJ2-7; 9 bases map to TRBD1. CDR3 size: 15 residues. Germline V gene lookup returns CDR1 SGHVS and CDR2 FQNEAQ. The V and J ends lost 5 bases and 6 bases, in that order; junction bases with no gene match: 11.

In its sample, this clonotype was seen a few times. The rearrangement uses TRBV3-1 and TRBJ2-1, with 12 bases matching TRBD2. V was pared by 4 bases and J by 9 bases, with 7 bases of the junction left unmatched. There are 15 residues in the CDR3. Germline values: CDR1 LGHDT, CDR2 YNNKEL (reference sequence). CDR3 in amino acids: CASSPLAGGRGEQFF. The DNA for the CDR3 is TGTGCCAGCAGCCCCCTAGCGGGAGGGCGGGGTGAGCAGTTCTTC.

This clonotype occurred a few times. V and J are TRBV10-1 and TRBJ2-5; 8 nucleotides line up with TRBD2. Germline CDR1 WNHNN, CDR2 SYGVQD (reference sequence). This CDR3 region has 16 residues. The ends lost 3 bases at V and 6 bases at J; junction bases unmatched: 12. This CDR3 reads CASSEGGPAGEKTQYF. CDR3 nucleotide sequence: TGCGCCAGCAGTGAAGGTGGTCCAGCGGGAGAGAAGACCCAGTACTTC.